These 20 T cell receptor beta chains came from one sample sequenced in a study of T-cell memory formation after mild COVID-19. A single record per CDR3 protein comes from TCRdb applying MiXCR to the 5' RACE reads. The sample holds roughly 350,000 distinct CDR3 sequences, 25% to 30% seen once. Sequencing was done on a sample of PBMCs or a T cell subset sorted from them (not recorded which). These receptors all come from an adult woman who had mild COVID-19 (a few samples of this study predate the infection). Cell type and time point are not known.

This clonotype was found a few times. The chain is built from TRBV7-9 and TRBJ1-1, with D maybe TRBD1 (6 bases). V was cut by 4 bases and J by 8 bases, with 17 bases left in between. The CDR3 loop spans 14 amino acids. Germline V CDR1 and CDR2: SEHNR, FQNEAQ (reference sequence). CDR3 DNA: TGTGCCAGCAGCTCCCCTGGGGGGGCTCCCGAAGCTTTCTTT. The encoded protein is CASSSPGGAPEAFF. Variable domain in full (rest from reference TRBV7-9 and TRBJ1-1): DTGVSQNPRHKITKRGQNVTFRCDPISEHNRLYWYRQTLGQGPEFLTYFQNEAQLEKSRLLSDRFSAERPKGSFSTLEIQRTEQGDSAMYLCASSSPGGAPEAFFGQGTRLTVV.

The CDR3 nucleotides read TGCAGTGCTAGAGGAGGGACAGGGATGAGCAATCAGCCCCAGCATTTT. It codes for CSARGGTGMSNQPQHF. The rearrangement joins TRBV20-1 to TRBJ1-5; 9 nucleotides line up with TRBD1. There are 16 residues in the CDR3. J gave up 1 base and V 1 base, and 5 bases lay outside the gene matches. Germline V gives CDR1 DFQATT, CDR2 SNEGSKA (reference sequence).

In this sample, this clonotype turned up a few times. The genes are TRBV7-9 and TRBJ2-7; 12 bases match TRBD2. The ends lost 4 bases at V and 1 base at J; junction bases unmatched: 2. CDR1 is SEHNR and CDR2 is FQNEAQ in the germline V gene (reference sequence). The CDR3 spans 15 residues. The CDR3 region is CASSSTSGGSYEQYF. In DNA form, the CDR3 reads TGTGCCAGCAGCTCGACTAGCGGGGGTTCCTACGAGCAGTACTTC.

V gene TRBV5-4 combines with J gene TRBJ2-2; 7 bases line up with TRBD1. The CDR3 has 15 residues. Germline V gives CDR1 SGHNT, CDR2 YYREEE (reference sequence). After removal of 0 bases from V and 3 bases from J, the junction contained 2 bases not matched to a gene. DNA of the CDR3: TGTGCCAGCAGCTTGGGAGACAGGGACACCGGGGAGCTGTTTTTT. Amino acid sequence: CASSLGDRDTGELFF.

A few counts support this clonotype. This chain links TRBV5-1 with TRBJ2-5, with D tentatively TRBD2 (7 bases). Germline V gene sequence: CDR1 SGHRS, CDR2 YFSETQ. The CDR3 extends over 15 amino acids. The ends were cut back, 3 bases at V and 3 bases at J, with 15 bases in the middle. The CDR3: CASSSGGGGEETQYF. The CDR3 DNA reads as TGCGCCAGCAGCTCCGGTGGGGGGGGCGAAGAGACCCAGTACTTC.

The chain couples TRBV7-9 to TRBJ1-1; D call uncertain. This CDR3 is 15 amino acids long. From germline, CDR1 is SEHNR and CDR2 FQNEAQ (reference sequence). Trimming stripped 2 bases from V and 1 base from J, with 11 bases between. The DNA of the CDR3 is TGTGCCAGCAGCTTACAGTCGCGACAGAACACTGAAGCTTTCTTT. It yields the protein CASSLQSRQNTEAFF.

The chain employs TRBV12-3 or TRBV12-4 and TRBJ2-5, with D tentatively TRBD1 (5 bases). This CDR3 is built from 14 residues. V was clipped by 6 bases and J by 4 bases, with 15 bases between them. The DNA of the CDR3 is TGTGCCAGCAGCCACGAGGTGGGGCCAGAGACCCAGTACTTC. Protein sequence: CASSHEVGPETQYF.

The DNA of the CDR3 is TGTGCCAGTAGTAATCAGGGAGGAAAGATACGTTCACCCCTCCACTTT. Amino acid sequence: CASSNQGGKIRSPLHF. The gene calls are TRBV19 and TRBJ1-6; weak D call: TRBD1 (5 bases). The CDR3 consists of 16 residues. V lost 4 bases to trimming and J lost 9 bases, with 19 bases between them. Germline V gene lookup returns CDR1 LNHDA and CDR2 SQIVND (reference sequence).

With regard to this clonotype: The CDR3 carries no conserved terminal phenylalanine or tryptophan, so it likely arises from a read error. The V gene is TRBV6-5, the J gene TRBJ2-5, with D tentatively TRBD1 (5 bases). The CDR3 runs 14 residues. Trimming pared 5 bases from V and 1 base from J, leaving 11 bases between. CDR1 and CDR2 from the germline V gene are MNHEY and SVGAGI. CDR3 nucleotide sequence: TGTGCCAGCAGTCGAAAAGACAGCCAAGAGACCCAGTACTTA. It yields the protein CASSRKDSQETQYL.

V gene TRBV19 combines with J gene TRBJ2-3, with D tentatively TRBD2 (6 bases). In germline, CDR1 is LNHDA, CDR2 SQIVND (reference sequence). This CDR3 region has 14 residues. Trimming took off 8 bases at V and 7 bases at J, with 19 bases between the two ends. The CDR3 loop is CASDLGGPFNTQYF. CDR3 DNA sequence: TGTGCCAGTGACCTCGGAGGGCCCTTTAATACGCAGTATTTT.

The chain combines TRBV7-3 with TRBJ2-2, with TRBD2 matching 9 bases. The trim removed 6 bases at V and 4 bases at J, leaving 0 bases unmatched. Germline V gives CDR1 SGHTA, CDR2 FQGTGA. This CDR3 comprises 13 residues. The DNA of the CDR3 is TGTGCCAGCAGACTAGCGGGCACCGGGGAGCTGTTTTTT. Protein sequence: CASRLAGTGELFF.

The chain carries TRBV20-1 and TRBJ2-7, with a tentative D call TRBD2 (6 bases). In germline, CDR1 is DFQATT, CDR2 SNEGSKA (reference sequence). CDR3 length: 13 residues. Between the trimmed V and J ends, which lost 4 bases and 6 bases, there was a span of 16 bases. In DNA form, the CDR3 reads TGCAGTGCTACCGGGACTGGCTTTGTCGAGCAGTACTTC. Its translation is CSATGTGFVEQYF.

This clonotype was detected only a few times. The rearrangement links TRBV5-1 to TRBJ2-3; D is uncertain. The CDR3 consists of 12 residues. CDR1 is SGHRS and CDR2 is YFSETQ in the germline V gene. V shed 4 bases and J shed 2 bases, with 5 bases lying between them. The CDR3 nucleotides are TGCGCCAGCAGCCCCGCCACAGATACGCAGTATTTT. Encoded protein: CASSPATDTQYF.

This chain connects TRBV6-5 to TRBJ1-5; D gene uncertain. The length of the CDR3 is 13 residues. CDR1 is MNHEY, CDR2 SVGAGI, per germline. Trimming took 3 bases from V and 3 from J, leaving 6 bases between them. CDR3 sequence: CASSYAINQPQHF. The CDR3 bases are TGTGCCAGCAGTTATGCTATCAATCAGCCCCAGCATTTT.

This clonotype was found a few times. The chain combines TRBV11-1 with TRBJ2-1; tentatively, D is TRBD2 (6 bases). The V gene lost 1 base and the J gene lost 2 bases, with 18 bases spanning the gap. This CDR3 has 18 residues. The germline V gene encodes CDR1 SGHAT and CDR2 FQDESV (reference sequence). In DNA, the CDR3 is TGTGCCAGCAGCTTAGGAGGACGAGGAGGGCGGCCCTACAATGAGCAGTTCTTC. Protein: CASSLGGRGGRPYNEQFF. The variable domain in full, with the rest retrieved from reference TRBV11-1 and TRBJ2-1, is EAEVAQSPRYKITEKSQAVAFWCDPISGHATLYWYRQILGQGPELLVQFQDESVVDDSQLPKDRFSAERLKGVDSTLKIQPAELGDSAMYLCASSLGGRGGRPYNEQFFGPGTRLTVL.

Written as DNA, the CDR3 is TGTGCCAGCAGTGGGGGACGGCCAGAATTCTACGAGCAGTACTTC. It translates to CASSGGRPEFYEQYF. The chain employs TRBV6-2 or TRBV6-3 and TRBJ2-7, with D perhaps matching TRBD1 or TRBD2 (5 bases each). CDR3 length: 15 amino acids. Germline-derived CDR1 and CDR2 are MNHEY and SVGEGT. Trimming took off 5 bases at V and 3 bases at J, with 17 bases between the two ends.

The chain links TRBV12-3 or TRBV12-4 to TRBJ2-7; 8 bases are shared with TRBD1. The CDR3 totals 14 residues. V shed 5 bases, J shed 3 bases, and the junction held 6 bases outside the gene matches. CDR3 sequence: CASSETGVDYEQYF. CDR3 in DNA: TGTGCCAGCAGTGAGACAGGGGTCGACTACGAGCAGTACTTC.

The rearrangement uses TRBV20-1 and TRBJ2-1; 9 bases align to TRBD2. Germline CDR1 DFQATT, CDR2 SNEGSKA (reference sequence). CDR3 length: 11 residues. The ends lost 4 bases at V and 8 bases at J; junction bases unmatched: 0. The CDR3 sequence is CSAIAGDEQFF. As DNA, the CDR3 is TGCAGTGCTATAGCGGGGGATGAGCAGTTCTTC.

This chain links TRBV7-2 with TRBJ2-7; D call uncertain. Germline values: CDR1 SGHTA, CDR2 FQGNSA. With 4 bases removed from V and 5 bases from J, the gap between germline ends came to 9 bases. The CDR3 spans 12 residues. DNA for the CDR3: TGTGCCAGCAGCTCCCCTCTCCACGAGCAGTACTTC. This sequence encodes CASSSPLHEQYF.

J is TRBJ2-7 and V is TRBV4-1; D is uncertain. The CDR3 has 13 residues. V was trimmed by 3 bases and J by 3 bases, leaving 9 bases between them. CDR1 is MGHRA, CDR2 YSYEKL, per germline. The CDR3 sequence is CASSQAQFYEQYF. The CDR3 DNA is TGCGCCAGCAGCCAGGCACAGTTCTACGAGCAGTACTTC.